These 24 T cell receptor beta chains were sequenced from one sample in a study of shared clonotypes between healthy human individuals. The repertoire was sequenced with immunoSEQ multiplex PCR; TCRdb's copy has only in-frame clones and lacks some. The sample lists around 1,000,000 clones, 70% to 80% seen once, with roughly 0.83% in the top ten. Specimen: memory CD4+ T cells from PBMCs. Subset specified: CD45RA-negative fraction. These receptors were collected from a man between 18 and 35 years old in good health. Some clones in this sample may be carry-over from other donors' samples.

This chain joins TRBV6-1 and TRBJ2-5; D is possibly TRBD2 (5 bases). Trimming removed 4 bases from V and 7 bases from J, with 13 bases in between. Germline values: CDR1 MNHNS, CDR2 SASEGT. The CDR3 covers 13 residues. CDR3 region: CASSGSGIGTQYF. The CDR3 region has the DNA TGTGCCAGCAGTGGATCGGGGATCGGGACCCAGTACTTC.

The chain has TRBV5-1 and TRBJ2-5; 10 nucleotides line up with TRBD2. Germline V gene lookup returns CDR1 SGHRS and CDR2 YFSETQ. The CDR3 is 15 amino acids. V was clipped by 0 bases and J by 4 bases; unmatched bases: 3. In DNA form, the CDR3 reads TGCGCCAGCAGCTTGGCCCTAGCGGGAGCAGAGACCCAGTACTTC. Residues: CASSLALAGAETQYF.

V is TRBV10-3 and J is TRBJ1-5, with a possible D match to TRBD1 (5 bases). V shed 2 bases and J shed 6 bases, with 11 bases lying between them. This CDR3 comprises 14 residues. CDR1 and CDR2 from the germline V gene are ENHRY and SYGVKD. The CDR3 DNA reads TGTGCCATCAGTGAGAACCAGGGTTCTCAGCCCCAGCATTTT. Amino acid sequence: CAISENQGSQPQHF.

This sequence joins TRBV28 and TRBJ2-5; D not resolved. This CDR3 comprises 12 residues. Trimming pared 7 bases from V and 4 bases from J, leaving 10 bases between. CDR1 MDHEN and CDR2 SYDVKM come from the germline V gene. The CDR3 here is CASTLGTETQYF. The CDR3 DNA reads TGTGCCAGCACCCTCGGAACAGAGACCCAGTACTTC.

The chain is built from TRBV30 and TRBJ2-3; 8 bases agree with TRBD2. CDR1 and CDR2 (germline): GTSNPN, SVGIG (reference sequence). Trimming removed 2 bases from V and 2 bases from J; junction bases left unmatched: 6. CDR3 size: 15 residues. In DNA form, the CDR3 reads TGTGCCTGGAGTATCGGACTAGCAGTCACAGATACGCAGTATTTT. It is translated as CAWSIGLAVTDTQYF.

The chain employs TRBV11-3 and TRBJ2-2; TRBD1 aligns across 9 bases. The germline V gene encodes CDR1 SGHNT and CDR2 YENEEA. V shed 3 bases and J 6 bases; nucleotides not matched to a gene: 2. The CDR3 has 14 residues. The CDR3 sequence is CASSFNRGPGELFF. The CDR3 DNA sequence: TGTGCCAGCAGCTTCAACAGGGGGCCCGGGGAGCTGTTTTTT.

In this sample, this clone turned up many times. The rearrangement links TRBV7-2 to TRBJ1-4; D perhaps matches TRBD1 (6 bases). The CDR3 covers 14 residues. The germline V gene encodes CDR1 SGHTA and CDR2 FQGNSA. V was clipped by 2 bases and J by 11 bases, with 15 bases between them. CDR3 residues: CASSLSHQGGKLFF. CDR3 nucleotide sequence: TGTGCCAGCAGCTTATCCCATCAAGGGGGGAAACTGTTTTTT.

The rearrangement uses TRBV4-2 and TRBJ1-1; D unresolved. This CDR3 spans 15 amino acids. CDR1 and CDR2 from the germline V gene are LGHNA and YNFKEQ. V was trimmed by 3 bases and J by 0 bases, leaving 11 bases between them. CDR3 in DNA: TGTGCCAGCAGCCACAGCAGCCTTATGAACACTGAAGCTTTCTTT. Its protein product is CASSHSSLMNTEAFF.

The V gene is TRBV30, the J gene TRBJ2-7, with D possibly being TRBD1 (5 bases). Trimming took 3 bases from V and 3 from J, leaving 9 bases between them. The CDR3 sequence is 12 residues long. Germline V gene data show CDR1 as GTSNPN and CDR2 as SVGIG (reference sequence). In DNA, the CDR3 is TGTGCCTGGAGAGGAGACAGCTACGAGCAGTACTTC. Translating it yields CAWRGDSYEQYF.

This chain links TRBV7-2 with TRBJ2-3; D possibly uses TRBD1 or TRBD2 (6 bases each). Germline lookup yields CDR1 SGHTA and CDR2 FQGNSA. Trimming took off 4 bases at V and 2 bases at J, with 10 bases between the two ends. The CDR3 extends over 14 amino acids. The CDR3 sequence is CASSYWGATDTQYF. The CDR3 bases are TGTGCCAGCAGCTATTGGGGGGCCACAGATACGCAGTATTTT.

The rearrangement joins TRBV6-1 to TRBJ2-6; 7 nucleotides align to TRBD1. Germline-derived CDR1 and CDR2 are MNHNS and SASEGT. Trimming removed 4 bases from V and 0 bases from J; junction bases left unmatched: 12. The CDR3 is 19 amino acids. The CDR3 loop reads CASSAIYGTALSGANVLTF. The CDR3 DNA is TGTGCCAGCAGTGCTATATACGGGACAGCTCTCTCTGGGGCCAACGTCCTGACTTTC.

V gene TRBV6-5 combines with J gene TRBJ1-2; D perhaps matches TRBD1 (5 bases). The ends were cut back, 5 bases at V and 5 bases at J, with 12 bases in the middle. Germline CDR1 is MNHEY and CDR2 is SVGAGI. This CDR3 has 13 residues. CDR3 loop: CASSPRELYGYTF. CDR3 DNA: TGTGCCAGCAGTCCCAGGGAGCTTTATGGCTACACCTTC.

This rearrangement joins TRBV9 to TRBJ2-2; TRBD2 matches at 11 bases. Losses at the gene ends were 0 bases for V and 5 bases for J; bases not matched to a gene: 6. Germline V gives CDR1 SGDLS, CDR2 YYNGEE. This CDR3 is 17 amino acids long. CDR3 residues: CASSVAPLAGGTGELFF. The DNA for the CDR3 is TGTGCCAGCAGCGTAGCTCCCCTAGCGGGAGGTACCGGGGAGCTGTTTTTT.

This clone was seen a handful of times. The V and J genes are TRBV11-1 and TRBJ2-7; no reliable D call. CDR1 and CDR2 (germline): SGHAT, FQDESV (reference sequence). V gave up 3 bases and J gave up 2 bases, with 17 bases separating them. The CDR3 is 16 amino acids. The CDR3 nucleotides are TGTGCCAGCAGCTTTCGGTCAATCAGCTTGACCTACGAGCAGTACTTC. Translating it yields CASSFRSISLTYEQYF.

In its sample, this clone was seen a few times. The chain couples TRBV25-1 to TRBJ1-1, with 7 positions matching TRBD1. CDR1 is MGHDK, CDR2 SYGVNS, per germline. The junction had 12 bases not matched to a gene; V was cut back by 6 bases and J by 5 bases. This CDR3 has 15 residues. The CDR3 loop is CASRSQGGFWTEAFF. CDR3 DNA sequence: TGTGCCAGCAGGTCCCAGGGGGGGTTTTGGACTGAAGCTTTCTTT.

The CDR3 loop reads CASRAPPYEQYF. CDR3 in DNA: TGTGCCAGCAGGGCACCCCCCTACGAGCAGTACTTC. The chain is built from TRBV27 and TRBJ2-7; D is uncertain. The CDR3 extends over 12 amino acids. V was trimmed by 6 bases and J by 2 bases, leaving 8 bases between them. In germline, CDR1 is MNHEY, CDR2 SMNVEV (reference sequence).

The V and J genes are TRBV28 and TRBJ2-7; 8 bases are a match to TRBD2. V lost 5 bases to trimming and J lost 2 bases; unmatched junction nucleotides: 5. Germline V CDR1 and CDR2: MDHEN, SYDVKM. The CDR3 consists of 14 residues. CDR3 coding DNA: TGTGCCAGCAGTAGACTAGCGCCGCCCTACGAGCAGTACTTC. Amino acid sequence: CASSRLAPPYEQYF.

The chain couples TRBV20-1 to TRBJ2-2; D is unresolved. Per germline, CDR1 DFQATT and CDR2 SNEGSKA (reference sequence). Deletions cut 2 bases from V and 6 bases from J, with 4 bases between. The CDR3 is 11 residues long. The CDR3 sequence: CSARRSGELFF. In DNA form, the CDR3 reads TGCAGTGCTAGACGATCCGGGGAGCTGTTTTTT.

The genes are TRBV5-6 and TRBJ2-1, with 12 bases matching TRBD2. With 3 bases clipped from V and 7 bases from J, the junction kept 8 bases outside the gene matches. Germline assignment: CDR1 SGHDT and CDR2 YYEEEE. The CDR3 is 16 amino acids. The CDR3: CASSSWTSGTTNEQFF. Here the CDR3 DNA reads TGTGCCAGCAGCTCCTGGACTAGCGGGACTACGAATGAGCAGTTCTTC.

V gene TRBV7-9 combines with J gene TRBJ2-3, with D perhaps TRBD1 (6 bases). The CDR3 spans 17 residues. Per germline, CDR1 SEHNR and CDR2 FQNEAQ (reference sequence). Trimming took off 6 bases at V and 2 bases at J, with 21 bases between the two ends. The CDR3 DNA is TGTGCCAGCAGTTCTGGATTCCCGGACAGATCCACAGATACGCAGTATTTT. Amino acids: CASSSGFPDRSTDTQYF.

This sequence joins TRBV11-3 and TRBJ2-1, with TRBD2 matching 11 bases. With V trimmed by 4 bases and J by 6 bases, 11 bases remained unmatched. The CDR3 has 17 residues. Per the germline V gene, CDR1 is SGHNT and CDR2 is YENEEA. In DNA, the CDR3 is TGTGCCAGCAGCTCCCGTCCGCTAGCGGGAGGTTTCAATGAGCAGTTCTTC. Amino acid sequence: CASSSRPLAGGFNEQFF.

This clone was recorded a few times. The rearrangement links TRBV27 to TRBJ2-6; D not resolved. Germline lookup yields CDR1 MNHEY and CDR2 SMNVEV (reference sequence). V lost 4 bases to trimming and J lost 1 base, with 11 bases between them. CDR3 length: 16 amino acids. The CDR3 region is CASSSIAESGANVLTF. In nucleotides, the CDR3 is TGTGCCAGCAGTTCGATCGCAGAGTCTGGGGCCAACGTCCTGACTTTC.

The chain employs TRBV5-1 and TRBJ2-2; D might be TRBD2 (6 bases). Trimming took off 0 bases at V and 0 bases at J, with 9 bases between the two ends. Germline-derived CDR1 and CDR2 are SGHRS and YFSETQ. There are 16 residues in the CDR3. CDR3 nucleotide sequence: TGCGCCAGCAGCTTGGAGGGAGGCGCGAACACCGGGGAGCTGTTTTTT. This encodes CASSLEGGANTGELFF.

This clone was counted once. The chain recombines TRBV18 with TRBJ1-5, with D tentatively TRBD1 (5 bases). Per the germline V gene, CDR1 is KGHSH and CDR2 is LQKENI. V was pared by 0 bases and J by 1 base, with 10 bases between. The CDR3 spans 16 residues. CDR3 DNA: TGTGCCAGCTCACCACCGGAACAGGCGAGCAATCAGCCCCAGCATTTT. Translated: CASSPPEQASNQPQHF.